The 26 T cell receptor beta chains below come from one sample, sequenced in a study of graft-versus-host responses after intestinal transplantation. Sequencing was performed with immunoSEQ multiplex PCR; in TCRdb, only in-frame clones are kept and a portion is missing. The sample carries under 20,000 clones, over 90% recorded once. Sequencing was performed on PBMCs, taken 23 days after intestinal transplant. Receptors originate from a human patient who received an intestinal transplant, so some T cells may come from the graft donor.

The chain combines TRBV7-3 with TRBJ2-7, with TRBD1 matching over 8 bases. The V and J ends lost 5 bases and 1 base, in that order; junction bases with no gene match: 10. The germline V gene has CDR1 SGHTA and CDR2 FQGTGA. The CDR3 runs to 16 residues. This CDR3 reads CASSAYRGVPSYEQYF. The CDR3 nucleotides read TGTGCCAGCAGCGCCTACAGGGGGGTACCTTCCTACGAGCAGTACTTC. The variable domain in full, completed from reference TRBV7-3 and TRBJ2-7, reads GAGVSQTPSNKVTEKGKYVELRCDPISGHTALYWYRQSLGQGPEFLIYFQGTGAADDSGLPNDRFFAVRPEGSVSTLKIQRTERGDSAVYLCASSAYRGVPSYEQYFGPGTRLTVT.

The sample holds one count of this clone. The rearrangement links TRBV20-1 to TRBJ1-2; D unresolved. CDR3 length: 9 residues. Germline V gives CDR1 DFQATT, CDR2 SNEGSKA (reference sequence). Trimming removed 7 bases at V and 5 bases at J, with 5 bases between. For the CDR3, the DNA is TGCAGTGACGAGTATGGCTACACCTTC. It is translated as CSDEYGYTF.

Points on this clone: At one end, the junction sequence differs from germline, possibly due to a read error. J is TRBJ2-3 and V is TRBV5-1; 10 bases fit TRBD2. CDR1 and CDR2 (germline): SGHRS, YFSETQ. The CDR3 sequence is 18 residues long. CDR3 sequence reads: CASSSYLSSGSYQDTRYF. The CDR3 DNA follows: TGCGCCAGCAGCTCGTACCTGTCTAGCGGGAGTTATCAAGATACGCGGTATTTT. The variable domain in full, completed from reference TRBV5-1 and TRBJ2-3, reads KAGVTQTPRYLIKTRGQQVTLSCSPISGHRSVSWYQQTPGQGLQFLFEYFSETQRNKGNFPGRFSGRQFSNSRSEMNVSTLELGDSALYLCASSSYLSSGSYQDTRYFGPGTRLTVL.

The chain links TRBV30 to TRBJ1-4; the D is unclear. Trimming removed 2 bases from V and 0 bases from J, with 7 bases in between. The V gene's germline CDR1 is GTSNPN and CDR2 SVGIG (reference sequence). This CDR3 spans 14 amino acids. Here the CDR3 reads CAWSSPATNEKLFF. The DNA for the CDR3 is TGTGCCTGGAGTTCACCTGCAACTAATGAAAAACTGTTTTTT.

The CDR3 spells CASSLAFGASSGNTIYF. DNA of the CDR3: TGTGCCAGCAGCTTGGCCTTTGGAGCCAGCTCTGGAAACACCATATATTTT. The V call is TRBV5-5, the J call TRBJ1-3; no reliable D call. The germline CDR1 and CDR2 sequences are SGHKS and YYEKEE (reference sequence). This CDR3 has 17 amino acids. Trimming took 0 bases from V and 0 from J, leaving 13 bases between them.

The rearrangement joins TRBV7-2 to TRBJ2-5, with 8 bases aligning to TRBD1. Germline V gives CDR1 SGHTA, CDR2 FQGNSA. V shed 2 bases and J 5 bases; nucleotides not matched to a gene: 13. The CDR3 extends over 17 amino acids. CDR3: CASSLLSRQGLRETQYF. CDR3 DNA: TGTGCCAGCAGCTTACTCTCCCGACAGGGGCTTAGGGAGACCCAGTACTTC.

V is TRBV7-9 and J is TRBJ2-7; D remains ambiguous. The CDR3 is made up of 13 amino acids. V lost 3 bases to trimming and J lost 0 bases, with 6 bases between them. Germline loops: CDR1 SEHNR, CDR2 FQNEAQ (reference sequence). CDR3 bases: TGTGCCAGCAGCTTGGATATCTCCTACGAGCAGTACTTC. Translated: CASSLDISYEQYF. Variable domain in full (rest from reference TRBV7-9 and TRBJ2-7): DTGVSQNPRHKITKRGQNVTFRCDPISEHNRLYWYRQTLGQGPEFLTYFQNEAQLEKSRLLSDRFSAERPKGSFSTLEIQRTEQGDSAMYLCASSLDISYEQYFGPGTRLTVT.

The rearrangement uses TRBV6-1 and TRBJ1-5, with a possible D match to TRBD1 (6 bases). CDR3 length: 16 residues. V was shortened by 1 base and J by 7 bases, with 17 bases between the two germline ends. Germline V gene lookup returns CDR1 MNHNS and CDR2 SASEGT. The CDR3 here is CASSEEGVLSGQPQHF. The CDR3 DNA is TGTGCCAGCAGTGAAGAGGGGGTCTTGTCGGGACAGCCCCAGCATTTT.

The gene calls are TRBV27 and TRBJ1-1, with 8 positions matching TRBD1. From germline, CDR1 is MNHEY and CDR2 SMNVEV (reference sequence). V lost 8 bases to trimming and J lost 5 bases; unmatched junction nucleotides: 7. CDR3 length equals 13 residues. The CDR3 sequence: CASPDRARTEAFF. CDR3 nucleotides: TGTGCCAGCCCGGACAGGGCAAGGACTGAAGCTTTCTTT.

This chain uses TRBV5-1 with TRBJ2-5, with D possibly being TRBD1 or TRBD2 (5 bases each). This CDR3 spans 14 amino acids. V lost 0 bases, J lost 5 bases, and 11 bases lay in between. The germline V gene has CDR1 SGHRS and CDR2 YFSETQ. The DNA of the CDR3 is TGCGCCAGCAGCTTGGAGGGCTGGGGGGAGACCCAGTACTTC. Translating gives CASSLEGWGETQYF.

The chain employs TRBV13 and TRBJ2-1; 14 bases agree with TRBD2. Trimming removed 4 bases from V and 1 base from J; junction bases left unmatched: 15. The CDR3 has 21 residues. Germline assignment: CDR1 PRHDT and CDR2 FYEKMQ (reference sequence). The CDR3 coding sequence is TGTGCCAGCAGCTCCCTAGACCCGACAGGACTAGCGGGAGGATCCTACAATGAGCAGTTCTTC. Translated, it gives CASSSLDPTGLAGGSYNEQFF.

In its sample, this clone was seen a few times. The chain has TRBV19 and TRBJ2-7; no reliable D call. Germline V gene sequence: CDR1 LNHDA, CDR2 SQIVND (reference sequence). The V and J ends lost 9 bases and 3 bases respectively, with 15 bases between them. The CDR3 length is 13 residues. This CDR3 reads CASNPTGSYEQYF. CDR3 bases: TGTGCCAGCAATCCCACGGGCAGCTACGAGCAGTACTTC.

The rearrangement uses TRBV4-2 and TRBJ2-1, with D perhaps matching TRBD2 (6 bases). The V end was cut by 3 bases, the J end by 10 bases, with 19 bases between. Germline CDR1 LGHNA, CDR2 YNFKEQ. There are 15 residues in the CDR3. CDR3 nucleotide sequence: TGTGCCAGCAGCCAGCCCTCGGAACTAGCCGGGGAGCAGTTCTTC. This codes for CASSQPSELAGEQFF.

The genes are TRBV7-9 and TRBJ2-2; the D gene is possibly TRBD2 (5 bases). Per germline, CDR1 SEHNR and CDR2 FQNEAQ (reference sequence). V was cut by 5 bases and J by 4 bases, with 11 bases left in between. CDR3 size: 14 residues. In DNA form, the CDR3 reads TGTGCCAGCAGCCTAACGGAGGTCACCGGGGAGCTGTTTTTT. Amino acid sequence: CASSLTEVTGELFF.

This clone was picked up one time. DNA for the CDR3: TGTGCCAGCACCAGGGCCGGCGTTGGTGAAAAACTGTTTTTT. It specifies CASTRAGVGEKLFF. The chain employs TRBV27 and TRBJ1-4; tentative D call: TRBD1 (5 bases). The CDR3 covers 14 residues. The germline V gene encodes CDR1 MNHEY and CDR2 SMNVEV (reference sequence). V lost 7 bases and J 7 bases, leaving 16 bases between the germline ends. Full variable domain (remainder filled in from reference TRBV27 and TRBJ1-4): EAQVTQNPRYLITVTGKKLTVTCSQNMNHEYMSWYRQDPGLGLRQIYYSMNVEVTDKGDVPEGYKVSRKEKRNFPLILESPSPNQTSLYFCASTRAGVGEKLFFGSGTQLSVL.

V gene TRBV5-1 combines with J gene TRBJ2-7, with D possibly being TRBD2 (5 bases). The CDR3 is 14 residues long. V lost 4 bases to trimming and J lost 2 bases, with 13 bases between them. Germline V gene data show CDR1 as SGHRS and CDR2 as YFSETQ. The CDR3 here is CASSPRDYPYEQYF. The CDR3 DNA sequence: TGCGCCAGCAGCCCCCGGGATTATCCCTACGAGCAGTACTTC.

Written as DNA, the CDR3 is TGCGCCAGCAGCCAACAATCGGAGAGACTAGCGACAGATACGCAGTATTTT. Amino acid sequence: CASSQQSERLATDTQYF. This sequence joins TRBV4-1 and TRBJ2-3; 8 nucleotides align to TRBD2. The CDR3 contains 17 residues. J lost 3 bases, V lost 2 bases, and 10 bases had no gene match. The germline V gene has CDR1 MGHRA and CDR2 YSYEKL.

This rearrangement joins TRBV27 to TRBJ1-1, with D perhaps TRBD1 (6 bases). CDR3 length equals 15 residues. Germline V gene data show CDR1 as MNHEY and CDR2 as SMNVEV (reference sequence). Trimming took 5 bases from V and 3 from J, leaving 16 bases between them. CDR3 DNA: TGTGCCAGCAGTCTTACAGGGCGAGGGGACACTGAAGCTTTCTTT. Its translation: CASSLTGRGDTEAFF.

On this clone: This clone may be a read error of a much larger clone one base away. This chain's CDR3 is CASSLGTYEQYF. As DNA, the CDR3 is TGTGCCAGCAGCTTAGGAACCTACGAGCAGTACTTC. The chain combines TRBV7-8 with TRBJ2-7; no firm D call. CDR1 SGHVS and CDR2 FQNEAQ come from the germline V gene. V shed 1 base and J shed 2 bases, with 3 bases lying between them. The length of the CDR3 is 12 residues.

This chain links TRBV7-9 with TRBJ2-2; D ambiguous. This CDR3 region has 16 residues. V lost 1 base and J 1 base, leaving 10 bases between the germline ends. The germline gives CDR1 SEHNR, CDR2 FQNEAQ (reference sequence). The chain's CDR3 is CASSLVRYQNTGELFF. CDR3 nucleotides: TGTGCCAGCAGCTTAGTCCGGTACCAGAACACCGGGGAGCTGTTTTTT.

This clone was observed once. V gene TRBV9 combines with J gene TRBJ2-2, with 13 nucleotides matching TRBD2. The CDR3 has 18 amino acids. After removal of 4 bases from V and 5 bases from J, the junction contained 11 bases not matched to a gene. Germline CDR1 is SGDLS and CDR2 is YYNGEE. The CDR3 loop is CASSSRTSGRLGTGELFF. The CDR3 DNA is TGTGCCAGCAGCTCCAGGACTAGCGGGAGATTAGGAACCGGGGAGCTGTTTTTT. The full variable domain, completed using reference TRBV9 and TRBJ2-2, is DSGVTQTPKHLITATGQRVTLRCSPRSGDLSVYWYQQSLDQGLQFLIQYYNGEERAKGNILERFSAQQFPDLHSELNLSSLELGDSALYFCASSSRTSGRLGTGELFFGEGSRLTVL.

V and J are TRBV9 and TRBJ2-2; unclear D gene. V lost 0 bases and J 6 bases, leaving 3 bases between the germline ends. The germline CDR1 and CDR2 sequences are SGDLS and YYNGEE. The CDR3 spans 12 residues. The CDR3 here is CASSVVAGELFF. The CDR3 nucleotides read TGTGCCAGCAGCGTAGTGGCCGGGGAGCTGTTTTTT.

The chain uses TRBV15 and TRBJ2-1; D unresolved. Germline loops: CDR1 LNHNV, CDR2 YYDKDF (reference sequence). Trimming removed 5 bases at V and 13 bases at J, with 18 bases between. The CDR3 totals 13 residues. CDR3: CATSPDRAFSQFF. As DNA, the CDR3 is TGTGCCACCAGCCCCGATAGGGCCTTCAGCCAGTTCTTC.

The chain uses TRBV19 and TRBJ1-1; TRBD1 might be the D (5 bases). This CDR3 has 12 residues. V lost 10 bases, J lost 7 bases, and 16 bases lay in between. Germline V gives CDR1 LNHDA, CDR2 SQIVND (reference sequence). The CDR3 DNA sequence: TGTGCCACCGACAGTGAAAACTATGAAGCTTTCTTT. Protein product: CATDSENYEAFF. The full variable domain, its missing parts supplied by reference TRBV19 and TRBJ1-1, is DGGITQSPKYLFRKEGQNVTLSCEQNLNHDAMYWYRQDPGQGLRLIYYSQIVNDFQKGDIAEGYSVSREKKESFPLTVTSAQKNPTAFYLCATDSENYEAFFGQGTRLTVV.

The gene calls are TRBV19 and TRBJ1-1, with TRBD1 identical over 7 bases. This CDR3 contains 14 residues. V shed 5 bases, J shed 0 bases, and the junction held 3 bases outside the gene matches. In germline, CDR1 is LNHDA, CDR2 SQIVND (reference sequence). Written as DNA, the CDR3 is TGTGCCAGTAGTGAGGGACAGTTGAACACTGAAGCTTTCTTT. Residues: CASSEGQLNTEAFF.

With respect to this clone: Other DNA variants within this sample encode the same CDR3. CDR3 nucleotide sequence: TGTGCCAGCTCACCAGACGCGACGGGTGGCCAGGGATTTTATGATCAGCCCCAGCATTTT. Amino acid sequence: CASSPDATGGQGFYDQPQHF. This chain connects TRBV18 to TRBJ1-5, with a possible D match to TRBD1 (5 bases). Trimming pared 2 bases from V and 5 bases from J, leaving 28 bases between. The germline V gene has CDR1 KGHSH and CDR2 LQKENI. The CDR3 has 20 amino acids.